The 5 T cell receptor beta chains given below trace back to one sample, sequenced in a study of CDR3 diversity in severe acne (dated by TCRdb to about 2019). Library generation was performed with PCR. Sequencing instrument: Illumina HiSeq 2000. TCRdb reran the public reads through fastp at Q25 and MiXCR, keeping productive beta chains. Every CDR3 protein is listed once, alongside the most common genes and DNA of its rows. The sample table shows tens of thousands of distinct CDR3 sequences, and around 47% are seen once. The ten most abundant clones make up 11% of the sample. Sequencing was carried out using blood. The receptor source for this set is a male donor with severe acne vulgaris.

This clonotype was observed a handful of times. The chain couples TRBV19 to TRBJ1-1; no firm D call. Trimming left V 8 bases short and J 1 base short, with 5 bases between. CDR1 is LNHDA, CDR2 SQIVND, per germline (reference sequence). This CDR3 region has 11 residues. The CDR3 bases are TGTGCCAGTTGGAGGAACACTGAAGCTTTCTTT. Amino acids: CASWRNTEAFF.

The V gene is TRBV2, the J gene TRBJ2-3; TRBD2 agrees at 12 bases. From germline, CDR1 is SNHLY and CDR2 FYNNEI. CDR3 length: 14 residues. The V segment lost 10 bases and the J segment 5 bases; nucleotides outside the gene matches: 7. CDR3 amino acids: CATCLLAGGDTQYF. For the CDR3, the DNA is TGTGCCACCTGCCTACTAGCGGGAGGAGATACGCAGTATTTT.

This clonotype occurred many times. The gene calls are TRBV19 and TRBJ2-7; a weak D match, TRBD1 (6 bases). The V gene lost 7 bases and the J gene lost 3 bases, with 19 bases spanning the gap. Germline V gene lookup returns CDR1 LNHDA and CDR2 SQIVND (reference sequence). The CDR3 loop spans 15 amino acids. CDR3 sequence: CASKGAALGHYEQYF. CDR3 sequence (DNA): TGTGCCAGTAAAGGGGCGGCACTGGGACACTACGAGCAGTACTTC.

This clonotype came up many times. This chain joins TRBV6-6 and TRBJ2-7, with a possible D match to TRBD2 (5 bases). Looked up from germline, CDR1 is MNHNY and CDR2 is SVGAGI (reference sequence). There are 13 residues in the CDR3. Trimming removed 2 bases from V and 5 bases from J, with 10 bases in between. The CDR3 DNA follows: TGTGCCAGCAGTTACCTAGCATTTGACGAGCAGTACGTC. Translating gives CASSYLAFDEQYV.

The rearrangement uses TRBV6-6 and TRBJ1-2; D might be TRBD1 (5 bases). The CDR3 contains 16 residues. Trimming pared 1 base from V and 6 bases from J, leaving 18 bases between. The germline CDR1 and CDR2 sequences are MNHNY and SVGAGI (reference sequence). The CDR3 region is CASSYLGTPLADGYTF. The DNA of the CDR3 is TGTGCCAGCAGTTACTTAGGGACCCCCCTTGCTGATGGCTACACCTTC.